This TCR beta chain was sequenced in a study of T cell repertoires in cytomegalovirus infection. Study-level points and caveats: HLA-C-restricted CMV-specific TCR beta clonotypes prevailed in the ex vivo response.

TCRdb reprocessed the reads with MiXCR, giving one entry per CDR3 protein. The data contain around 530,000 distinct CDR3 sequences, approximately 15% of them singletons. The CDR3 is 17 amino acids. Between the trimmed V and J ends, which lost 3 bases and 2 bases, there was a span of 18 bases. Germline CDR1 is MGHDK and CDR2 is SYGVNS. This clonotype was observed at least ten times. Its antigen is unidentified. The chain is built from TRBV25-1 and TRBJ2-3, with D perhaps matching TRBD1 (5 bases). This sequence was found in a human donor in good health (CMV status not recorded). Some clones in this sample may be carry-over from other donors' samples. Sequences were obtained from CD8+ T cells from PBMCs. CDR3 amino acids: CASSDPYAGLSTDTQYF. In DNA form, the CDR3 reads TGTGCCAGCAGTGACCCATATGCAGGGTTGTCCACAGATACGCAGTATTTT.